This record looks at one T cell receptor (beta chain) sequence and its context. Its antigen is still unknown. The junction shows a germline mismatch at one end, possibly a read error. A second PCR of 7 to 11 cycles used a sample-barcoded 5' primer and a J-beta primer mix. TCRdb re-derived calls from the 5' RACE reads in MiXCR, one entry per CDR3 protein. The sample has 1.6 million or so distinct CDR3 sequences, about 32% seen once; the top ten hold about 11%. The data are from a study of blood T cells in healthy people across ages. This CDR3 spans 12 amino acids. Study-wide points: Naive CD4+ cell counts and diversity both ran higher in long-lived than in aged donors. Strong correlation existed between TCR beta diversity and naive T cell percentage.

This TCR derives from a woman in her 30s in good health. The chain carries TRBV12-3 or TRBV12-4 and TRBJ2-3; TRBD1 matches 8 bases. Sequenced material: blood. This CDR3 is CASGQGPDAQYF. The CDR3 region has the DNA TGTGCCAGTGGACAGGGCCCAGATGCGCAGTATTTT.